Listed below are T cell receptor beta chains from one sample, sequenced in a study of human T cells and chemical hapten exposure. TCRdb itself ran the RACE reads through MiXCR, one entry per CDR3 protein. The table records 350,000 to 400,000 distinct CDR3 sequences, 6% to 7% of them present only once. Sequencing used whole blood, obtained in connection with sensitization to the hapten diphenylcyclopropenone (DPC). These receptors all stem from a woman between 18 and 29 years old with alopecia areata. Some clones in this sample may be carry-over from other donors' samples. Each CDR3 is given with its conserved first and last residue. Each record gives: clone size, V gene, J gene, D gene, CDR3 length, CDR3 protein, CDR3 DNA. The D gene is left open where the match is weak. Rows give clone size only sometimes, using once, few, many, or a class for an expanded clone.

few	TRBV2	TRBJ2-2	.	15	CASIKTGADTGELFF	TGTGCCAGCATAAAAACGGGGGCGGACACCGGGGAGCTGTTTTTT
.	TRBV3-1	TRBJ1-1	.	11	CASREGSEAFF	TGTGCCAGCAGGGAGGGGAGTGAAGCTTTCTTT
few	TRBV6-1	TRBJ1-1	.	16	CASRYVSQGVGTEAFF	TGTGCCAGCAGATACGTTTCACAGGGCGTGGGCACTGAAGCTTTCTTT
many	TRBV20-1	TRBJ1-5	.	12	CSAFQGNQPQHF	TGCAGTGCTTTTCAGGGGAATCAGCCCCAGCATTTT
many	TRBV24-1	TRBJ1-1	.	12	CATPDPCTEAFF	TGTGCCACCCCTGACCCGTGTACTGAAGCTTTCTTT
.	TRBV2	TRBJ2-3	.	14	CASRVGAAADTQYF	TGTGCCAGCAGGGTAGGGGCTGCGGCAGATACGCAGTATTTT
many	TRBV27	TRBJ1-1	.	16	CASTWGFTGQGTEAFF	TGTGCCAGCACCTGGGGGTTCACAGGTCAGGGCACTGAAGCTTTCTTT
.	TRBV12-3/TRBV12-4	TRBJ2-3	.	13	CASRRDPGPQNVF	TGTGCCAGCAGACGGGACCCCGGGCCACAAAACGTTTTT
few	TRBV4-3	TRBJ2-3	TRBD1	15	CASSQENRGPDTQYF	TGCGCCAGCAGCCAAGAGAACAGGGGCCCAGATACGCAGTATTTT
many	TRBV13	TRBJ2-6	.	17	CASSSRDTYSGANVLTF	TGTGCCAGCAGCTCACGGGACACCTACTCTGGGGCCAACGTCCTGACTTTC
many	TRBV5-4	TRBJ2-2	.	12	CASTQGSGELFF	TGTGCCAGCACCCAGGGGTCCGGGGAGCTGTTTTTT
many	TRBV2	TRBJ1-6	.	15	CASSGEGLDNSPLHF	TGTGCCAGCAGTGGGGAGGGACTGGACAATTCACCCCTCCACTTT
few	TRBV5-1	TRBJ2-7	TRBD2	15	CASSLQSSGGYEQYF	TGCGCCAGCAGCTTGCAGTCTAGCGGGGGATACGAGCAGTACTTC
many	TRBV6-5	TRBJ1-6	.	15	CASSYEGPTNSPLHF	TGTGCCAGCAGTTACGAGGGACCGACGAATTCACCCCTCCACTTT
many	TRBV20-1	TRBJ1-6	.	18	CSARDREGGIVYNSPLHF	TGCAGTGCTAGAGATCGGGAGGGGGGAATTGTGTATAATTCACCCCTCCACTTT
many	TRBV23-1	TRBJ2-1	TRBD2	20	CASSQSVYYSGALLWDEQFF	TGCGCCAGCAGTCAATCAGTCTACTATAGCGGGGCCCTCCTGTGGGATGAGCAGTTCTTC
many	TRBV7-9	TRBJ2-5	.	12	CASSRLLETQYF	TGTGCCAGCAGCCGGCTCCTTGAGACCCAGTACTTC
many	TRBV27	TRBJ2-7	TRBD2	15	CASSKPGLVTHEQYF	TGTGCCAGCAGTAAGCCAGGACTAGTTACCCACGAGCAGTACTTC
.	TRBV12-3/TRBV12-4	TRBJ1-4	.	16	CASSFRGGATNEKLFF	TGTGCCAGCAGTTTCCGCGGGGGGGCAACTAATGAAAAACTGTTTTTT